One sample yielded the 2 T cell receptor beta chains listed below, sequenced in a study of identical twins (dated by TCRdb to 2016 to 2017). The library relied on 5' RACE. This sample was sequenced with an Illumina HiSeq 2000. The raw public data were reprocessed by TCRdb itself: fastp quality trimming at Q25, MiXCR clonotype calling, in-frame beta chains only. Here each entry gathers all rows of one CDR3 protein and keeps the most common genes and DNA. This sample comprises about 720,000 distinct CDR3 sequences, 18% of them detected only once. The top ten clones comprise around 13% of the sample. A further study also used this sample, focusing on T cells expressing NK-cell markers.

Source material: PBMCs. Every receptor here comes from a woman aged 18-29 years in good health.

This clonotype appeared a few times. The rearrangement links TRBV5-1 to TRBJ2-7; 8 nucleotides agree with TRBD2. Germline V gene sequence: CDR1 SGHRS, CDR2 YFSETQ. V dropped 6 bases and J dropped 5; count of bases not matched to a gene: 13. The CDR3 extends over 15 amino acids. CDR3 sequence reads: CASTWAGMREDEQYF. In DNA form, the CDR3 reads TGCGCCAGCACCTGGGCAGGGATGCGGGAGGACGAGCAGTACTTC.

The genes are TRBV12-3 or TRBV12-4 and TRBJ2-1; the match to TRBD2 covers 7 bases. V lost 5 bases, J lost 3 bases, and 13 bases stayed unmatched. The CDR3 length is 17 residues. CDR3 DNA sequence: TGTGCCAGCAGTCAAGCCTCCGGAGCGGGGCACTACAATGAGCAGTTCTTC. Encoded protein: CASSQASGAGHYNEQFF.